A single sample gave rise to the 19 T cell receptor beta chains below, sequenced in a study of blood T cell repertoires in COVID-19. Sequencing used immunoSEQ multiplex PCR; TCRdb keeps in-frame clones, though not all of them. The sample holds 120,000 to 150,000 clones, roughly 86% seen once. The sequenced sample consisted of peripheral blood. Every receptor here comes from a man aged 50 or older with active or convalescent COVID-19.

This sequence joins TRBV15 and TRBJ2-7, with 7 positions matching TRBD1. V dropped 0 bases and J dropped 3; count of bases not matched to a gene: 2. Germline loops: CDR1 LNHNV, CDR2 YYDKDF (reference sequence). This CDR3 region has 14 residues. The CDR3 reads CATSRDWDSYEQYF. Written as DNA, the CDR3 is TGTGCCACCAGCAGAGATTGGGACAGCTACGAGCAGTACTTC.

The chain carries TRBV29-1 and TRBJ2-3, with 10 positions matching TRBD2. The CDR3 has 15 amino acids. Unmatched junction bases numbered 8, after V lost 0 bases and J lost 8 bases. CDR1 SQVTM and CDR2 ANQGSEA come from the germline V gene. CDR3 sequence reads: CSVEDPEREGPTQYF. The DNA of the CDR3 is TGCAGCGTTGAAGATCCTGAGCGGGAGGGACCTACGCAGTATTTT.

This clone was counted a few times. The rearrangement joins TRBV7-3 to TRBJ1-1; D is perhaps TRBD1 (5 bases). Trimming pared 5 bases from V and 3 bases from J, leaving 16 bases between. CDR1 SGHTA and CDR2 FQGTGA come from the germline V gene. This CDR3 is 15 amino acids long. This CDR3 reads CASSPGQFVHTEAFF. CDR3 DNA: TGTGCCAGCAGCCCTGGACAATTCGTCCACACTGAAGCTTTCTTT.

The CDR3 spells CASSQGAGVTGELFF. The CDR3 DNA sequence: TGCGCCAGCAGCCAAGGAGCGGGAGTTACCGGGGAGCTGTTTTTT. The chain uses TRBV4-1 and TRBJ2-2; 8 bases are shared with TRBD2. This CDR3 is 15 amino acids long. Trimming removed 1 base from V and 5 bases from J; junction bases left unmatched: 3. Germline V gene data show CDR1 as MGHRA and CDR2 as YSYEKL.

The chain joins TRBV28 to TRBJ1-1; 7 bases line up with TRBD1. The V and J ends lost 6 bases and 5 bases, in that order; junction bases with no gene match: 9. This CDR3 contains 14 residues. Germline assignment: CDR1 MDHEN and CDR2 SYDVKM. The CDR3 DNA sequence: TGTGCCAGCAGGGGAAGGGGGCGAGGTACTGAAGCTTTCTTT. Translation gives CASRGRGRGTEAFF.

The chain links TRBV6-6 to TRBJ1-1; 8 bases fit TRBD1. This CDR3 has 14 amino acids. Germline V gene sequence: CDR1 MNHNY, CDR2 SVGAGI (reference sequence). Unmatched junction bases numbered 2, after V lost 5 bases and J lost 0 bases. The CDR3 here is CASSEDRVNTEAFF. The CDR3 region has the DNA TGTGCCAGCAGTGAGGACAGGGTGAACACTGAAGCTTTCTTT.

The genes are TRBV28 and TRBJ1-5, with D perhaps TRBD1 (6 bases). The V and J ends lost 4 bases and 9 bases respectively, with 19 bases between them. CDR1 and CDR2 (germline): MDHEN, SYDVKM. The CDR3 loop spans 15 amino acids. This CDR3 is CASSSDRTRLSPQHF. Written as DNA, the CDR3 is TGTGCCAGCAGTTCCGACAGGACTCGATTATCGCCCCAGCATTTT.

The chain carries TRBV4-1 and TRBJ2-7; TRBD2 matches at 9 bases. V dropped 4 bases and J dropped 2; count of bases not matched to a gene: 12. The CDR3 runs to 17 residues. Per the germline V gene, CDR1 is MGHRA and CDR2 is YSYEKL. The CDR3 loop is CASSPAGSGSLAYEQYF. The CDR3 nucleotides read TGCGCCAGCAGCCCTGCCGGTAGCGGGAGTTTAGCCTACGAGCAGTACTTC.

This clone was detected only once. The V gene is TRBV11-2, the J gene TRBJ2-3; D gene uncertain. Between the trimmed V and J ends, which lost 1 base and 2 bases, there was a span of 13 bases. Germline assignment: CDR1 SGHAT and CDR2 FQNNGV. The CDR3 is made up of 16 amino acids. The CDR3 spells CASSLVAGILTDTQYF. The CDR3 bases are TGTGCCAGCAGCTTAGTGGCAGGAATTCTCACAGATACGCAGTATTTT.

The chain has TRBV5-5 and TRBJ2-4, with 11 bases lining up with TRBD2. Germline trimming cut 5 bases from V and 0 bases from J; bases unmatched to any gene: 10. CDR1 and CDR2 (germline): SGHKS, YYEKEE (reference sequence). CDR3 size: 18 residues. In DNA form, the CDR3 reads TGTGCCAGCAGACCTAGCACTAGCGGGAGCCTAGCCAAAAACATTCAGTACTTC. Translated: CASRPSTSGSLAKNIQYF.

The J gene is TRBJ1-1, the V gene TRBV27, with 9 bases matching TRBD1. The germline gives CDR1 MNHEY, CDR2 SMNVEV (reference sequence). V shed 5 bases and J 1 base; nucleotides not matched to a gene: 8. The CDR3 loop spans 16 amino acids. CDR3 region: CASSVTGGDWNTEAFF. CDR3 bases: TGTGCCAGCAGTGTCACAGGGGGCGACTGGAACACTGAAGCTTTCTTT.

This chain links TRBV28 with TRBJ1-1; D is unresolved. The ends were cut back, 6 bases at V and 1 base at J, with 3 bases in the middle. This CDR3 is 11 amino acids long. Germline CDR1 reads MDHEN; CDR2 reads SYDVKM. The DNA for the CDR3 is TGTGCCAGCAGCCAGAACACTGAAGCTTTCTTT. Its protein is CASSQNTEAFF. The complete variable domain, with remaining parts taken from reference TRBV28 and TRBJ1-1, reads DVKVTQSSRYLVKRTGEKVFLECVQDMDHENMFWYRQDPGLGLRLIYFSYDVKMKEKGDIPEGYSVSREKKERFSLILESASTNQTSMYLCASSQNTEAFFGQGTRLTVV.

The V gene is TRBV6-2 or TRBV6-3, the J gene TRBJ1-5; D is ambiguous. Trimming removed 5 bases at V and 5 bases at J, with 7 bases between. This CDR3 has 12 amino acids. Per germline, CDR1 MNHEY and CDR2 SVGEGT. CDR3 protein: CASSKQYQPQHF. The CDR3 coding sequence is TGTGCCAGCAGTAAACAATATCAGCCCCAGCATTTT.

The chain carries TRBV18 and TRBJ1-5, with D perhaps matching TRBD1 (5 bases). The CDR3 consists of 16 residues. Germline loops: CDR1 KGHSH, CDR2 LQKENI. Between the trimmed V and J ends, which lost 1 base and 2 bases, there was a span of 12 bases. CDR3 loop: CASSPRYRGGNQPQHF. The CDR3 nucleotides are TGTGCCAGCTCACCACGGTATAGGGGTGGCAATCAGCCCCAGCATTTT.

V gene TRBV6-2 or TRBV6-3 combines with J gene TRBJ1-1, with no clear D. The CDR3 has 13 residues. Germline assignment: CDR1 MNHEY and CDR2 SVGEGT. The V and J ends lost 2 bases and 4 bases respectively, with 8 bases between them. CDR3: CASSYLRFTEAFF. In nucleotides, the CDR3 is TGTGCCAGCAGTTACCTCCGGTTCACTGAAGCTTTCTTT.

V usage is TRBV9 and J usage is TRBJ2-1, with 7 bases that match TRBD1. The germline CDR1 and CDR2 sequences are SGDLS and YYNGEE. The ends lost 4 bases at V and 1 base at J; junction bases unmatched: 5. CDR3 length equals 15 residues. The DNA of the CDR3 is TGTGCCAGCAGCCTAGACAGGGAATCCTACAATGAGCAGTTCTTC. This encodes CASSLDRESYNEQFF.

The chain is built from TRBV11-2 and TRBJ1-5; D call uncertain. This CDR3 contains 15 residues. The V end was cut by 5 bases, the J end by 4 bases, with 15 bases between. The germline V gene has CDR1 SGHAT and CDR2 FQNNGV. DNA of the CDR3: TGTGCCAGCAGCCTCCGGGGTCTGTTTAATCAGCCCCAGCATTTT. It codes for CASSLRGLFNQPQHF.

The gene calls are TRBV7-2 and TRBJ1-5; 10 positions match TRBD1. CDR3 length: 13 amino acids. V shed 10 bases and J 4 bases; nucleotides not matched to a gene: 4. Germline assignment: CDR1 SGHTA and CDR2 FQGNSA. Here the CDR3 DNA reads TGTGCCACCACGGGACAGGGGAATCAGCCCCAGCATTTT. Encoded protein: CATTGQGNQPQHF.

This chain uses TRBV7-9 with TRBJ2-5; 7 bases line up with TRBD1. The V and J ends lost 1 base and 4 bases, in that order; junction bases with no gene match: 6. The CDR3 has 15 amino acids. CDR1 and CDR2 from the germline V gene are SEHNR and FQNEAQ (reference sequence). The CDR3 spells CASSLGSAGGETQYF. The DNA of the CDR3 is TGTGCCAGCAGCTTAGGATCGGCAGGGGGAGAGACCCAGTACTTC.